This T cell receptor (beta chain) was retrieved from a study of T cells in Graves' hyperthyroidism and ophthalmopathy. Regarding the study as a whole: In validation, the model predicted ophthalmopathy. These predictions came a median about 6.5 months before onset.

Regions amplified from RNA transcripts were the TCR beta CDR3 regions. Researchers ran a first-round RT-PCR on the TCR CDR3 using the HTBI primer set. Via MiXCR, TCRdb re-called the multiplex PCR reads, giving one row per CDR3 protein. Of about 740,000 distinct CDR3 sequences listed, 13% to 15% are singletons. Patients having uncontrolled infection, another autoimmune disease, pregnancy or lactation were not included. The source of the PBMCs was roughly 10 ml of fresh peripheral blood. This clonotype was found many times. Its specificity is unknown. This CDR3 has 16 residues. CDR1 and CDR2 from the germline V gene are MNHNS and SASEGT. The trim removed 5 bases at V and 2 bases at J, leaving 8 bases unmatched.

This clonotype originated in a woman between 18 and 29 years old with Graves' hyperthyroidism. The chain links TRBV6-1 to TRBJ1-5, with 8 bases that match TRBD1. The sequenced sample was blood. The chain's CDR3 is CASSSRQGIGNQPQHF. DNA of the CDR3: TGTGCCAGCAGTTCCCGACAGGGGATAGGCAATCAGCCCCAGCATTTT.